The 3 T cell receptor beta chains presented below share a single source sample, sequenced in a study of T cell responses to AZD1222 COVID-19 vaccine. Assay used: immunoSEQ multiplex PCR; TCRdb lists only in-frame clones, some missing. This table holds 100,000 to 110,000 clones, over 90% found once. This specimen was peripheral blood, taken on day 0 of AZD1222 vaccination. Receptors were obtained from an adult in good health.

This rearrangement joins TRBV19 to TRBJ2-7; TRBD1 matches at 7 bases. This CDR3 is 14 amino acids long. Unmatched junction bases numbered 7, after V lost 3 bases and J lost 5 bases. Germline CDR1 is LNHDA and CDR2 is SQIVND (reference sequence). CDR3 in amino acids: CASSMGQGVNEQYF. The CDR3 coding sequence is TGTGCCAGTAGTATGGGGCAGGGGGTCAACGAGCAGTACTTC.

The chain is built from TRBV6-5 and TRBJ1-3, with a possible D match to TRBD1 (6 bases). This CDR3 contains 15 residues. From germline, CDR1 is MNHEY and CDR2 SVGAGI. Trimming shortened V by 8 bases and J by 1 base, and 15 bases separated the two germline ends. The CDR3, as DNA: TGTGCCAGCTCCTTCGGGACAAGATCTGGAAACACCATATATTTT. The encoded protein is CASSFGTRSGNTIYF.

The chain combines TRBV5-8 with TRBJ2-3; D unresolved. The CDR3 loop spans 17 amino acids. The ends were cut back, 0 bases at V and 6 bases at J, with 20 bases in the middle. CDR1 and CDR2 (germline): SGHTS, YDEGEE. The CDR3 sequence: CASSLEVGRAVGDTQYF. Written as DNA, the CDR3 is TGTGCCAGCAGCTTGGAAGTTGGTCGGGCGGTCGGGGATACGCAGTATTTT.